A single count supports the clone carrying this T cell receptor beta chain. The assay was run at survey level. Assay used: immunoSEQ multiplex PCR; TCRdb lists only in-frame clones, some missing. The sample comprises around 14,000 clones, approximately 90% of which are singletons, and 0.95% to 1% rests with the top ten. This specimen belongs to a study of pediatric ulcerative colitis. There are 15 residues in the CDR3. J is TRBJ2-7 and V is TRBV21-1; TRBD1 is taken as the D call from the table, unchecked against the DNA. TRBV21-1 has pseudogene status. This receptor was obtained from a boy aged 5-17 years with moderate ulcerative colitis. The sequencing input was blood. CDR3 bases: TGTGCCAGCAACGAACAGGGGGACCTCTCCTACGAGCAGTACTTC. It codes for CASNEQGDLSYEQYF.